This T cell receptor beta chain was identified in a study of control samples from healthy donors and cancer patients. The CDR3 has 15 amino acids. V lost 3 bases to trimming and J lost 2 bases, with 11 bases between them. Germline values: CDR1 LGHDT, CDR2 YNNKEL (reference sequence). TCRdb's copy holds only in-frame clones and misses some; the assay was immunoSEQ multiplex PCR. The sample carries about 89,000 clones, roughly 84% recorded once. Specimen: blood. This clonotype originated in a woman between 35 and 50 years old in good health. J is TRBJ1-5 and V is TRBV3-1 (or the pseudogene TRBV3-2); TRBD1 might be the D (6 bases). Written as DNA, the CDR3 is TGTGCCAGCAGCCAGGGTGGGGGCGGCAATCAGCCCCAGCATTTT. It specifies CASSQGGGGNQPQHF.